A single sample is the source of the 11 T cell receptor beta chains below, sequenced in a study of T cell responses to AZD1222 COVID-19 vaccine. Assay: immunoSEQ multiplex PCR; the TCRdb copy retains only in-frame clones and omits some. This sample carries approximately 100,000 clones, more than 85% of them seen once, and the ten largest clones take 1% to 1.5%. The sample here was peripheral blood, taken on day 0 of AZD1222 vaccination. The receptor source for this set is an adult in good health.

The chain uses TRBV29-1 and TRBJ1-3; the D gene is possibly TRBD1 (5 bases). Trimming took 4 bases from V and 0 from J, leaving 10 bases between them. The CDR3 totals 14 residues. Germline lookup yields CDR1 SQVTM and CDR2 ANQGSEA. Here the CDR3 DNA reads TGCAGCGTTGGGGACGAATTCTCTGGAAACACCATATATTTT. Amino acid sequence: CSVGDEFSGNTIYF.

The CDR3 spells CASRLDIGRTEAFF. In DNA, the CDR3 is TGTGCCAGCAGGCTAGACATAGGGCGCACTGAAGCTTTCTTT. This chain uses TRBV6-1 with TRBJ1-1, with no clear D. Germline values: CDR1 MNHNS, CDR2 SASEGT. The CDR3 is made up of 14 amino acids. V was shortened by 6 bases and J by 4 bases, with 15 bases between the two germline ends.

V gene TRBV5-1 combines with J gene TRBJ1-4; D uncertain. Trimming pared 2 bases from V and 7 bases from J, leaving 18 bases between. Germline-derived CDR1 and CDR2 are SGHRS and YFSETQ. This CDR3 has 16 amino acids. DNA of the CDR3: TGCGCCAGCAGCTTTAAGGCGGGATCCGAGGGTGAAAAACTGTTTTTT. Its protein is CASSFKAGSEGEKLFF. Based on the CDR3 plus reference TRBV5-1 and TRBJ1-4, the full variable domain is KAGVTQTPRYLIKTRGQQVTLSCSPISGHRSVSWYQQTPGQGLQFLFEYFSETQRNKGNFPGRFSGRQFSNSRSEMNVSTLELGDSALYLCASSFKAGSEGEKLFFGSGTQLSVL.

This clone was detected only a few times. V and J are TRBV7-9 and TRBJ2-7, with D possibly TRBD2 on 6 matching bases. Germline V lookup: CDR1 SEHNR, CDR2 FQNEAQ (reference sequence). This CDR3 contains 14 residues. V was pared by 3 bases and J by 4 bases, with 13 bases between. The CDR3 DNA is TGTGCCAGCAGCTTCGGCGGGGCGGCGTACGAGCAGTACTTC. Translated, it gives CASSFGGAAYEQYF.

The count of this clone is one. V usage is TRBV10-3 and J usage is TRBJ1-1, with a weak D call TRBD1 (5 bases). The CDR3 extends over 11 amino acids. Trimming took off 4 bases at V and 7 bases at J, with 7 bases between the two ends. Germline CDR1 and CDR2: ENHRY and SYGVKD. The CDR3 is CAISGQHEAFF. As DNA, the CDR3 is TGTGCCATCAGTGGACAGCATGAAGCTTTCTTT.

This chain joins TRBV7-2 and TRBJ1-2; D gene uncertain. Trimming pared 5 bases from V and 7 bases from J, leaving 17 bases between. The CDR3 covers 14 residues. Germline assignment: CDR1 SGHTA and CDR2 FQGNSA. The CDR3 DNA follows: TGTGCCAGCAGCCCCGGGCCCCGTGGAGGTGGCTACACCTTC. Protein sequence: CASSPGPRGGGYTF.

V is TRBV6-5 and J is TRBJ2-7; no reliable D call. Germline loops: CDR1 MNHEY, CDR2 SVGAGI. This CDR3 has 10 amino acids. V was cut by 10 bases and J by 3 bases, with 7 bases left in between. CDR3 amino acids: CATEYYEQYF. For the CDR3, the DNA is TGTGCCACTGAGTACTACGAGCAGTACTTC.

The gene calls are TRBV28 and TRBJ1-1, with 9 bases matching TRBD1. V lost 7 bases to trimming and J lost 7 bases; unmatched junction nucleotides: 7. Germline V gives CDR1 MDHEN, CDR2 SYDVKM. This CDR3 is 13 amino acids long. The CDR3 DNA reads as TGTGCCAGCACGACAGGGGGGGCCCTTGAAGCTTTCTTT. Amino acid sequence: CASTTGGALEAFF.

The CDR3 nucleotides are TGCGCCAGCAGCCAAGATTTTTGGGGGGCCGTTAGTGAGCAGTTCTTC. Residues: CASSQDFWGAVSEQFF. V and J are TRBV4-3 and TRBJ2-1; TRBD1 or TRBD2 may be the D gene (6 bases each). Germline V lookup: CDR1 LGHNA, CDR2 YSLEER. V lost 0 bases, J lost 9 bases, and 18 bases lay in between. The CDR3 runs 16 residues.

The chain combines TRBV27 with TRBJ2-5, with 9 bases lining up with TRBD2. This CDR3 comprises 13 residues. Germline-derived CDR1 and CDR2 are MNHEY and SMNVEV (reference sequence). V trimming: 9 bases; J trimming: 1 base; junction bases outside the gene matches: 3. DNA of the CDR3: TGTGCCAGTCGACTAGCGGTCCAAGAGACCCAGTACTTC. Translated: CASRLAVQETQYF.

The chain carries TRBV29-1 and TRBJ2-7; TRBD1 might be the D (6 bases). Germline lookup yields CDR1 SQVTM and CDR2 ANQGSEA. Trimming pared 4 bases from V and 2 bases from J, leaving 15 bases between. The CDR3 length is 14 residues. The CDR3 spells CSVGSGTLTYEQYF. CDR3 DNA sequence: TGCAGCGTTGGCTCCGGGACATTAACCTACGAGCAGTACTTC.